These 27 T cell receptor beta chains originate from one sample sequenced in a study of CD8+ T cells in alopecia areata. Extraction and reverse transcription of RNA yielded cDNA as the sequencing template. Produced via immunoSEQ multiplex PCR; TCRdb's table is partial and in-frame only. Here the sample spans 140,000 to 150,000 clones, around 86% being singletons. Specimen: CD8+ T cells sorted from blood, collected at week 0. The receptors shown here come from a human donor with alopecia areata.

The chain recombines TRBV7-8 with TRBJ2-7; D unclear. The V end was cut by 4 bases, the J end by 12 bases, with 13 bases between. The CDR3 is made up of 11 amino acids. Germline-derived CDR1 and CDR2 are SGHVS and FQNEAQ. The CDR3 loop reads CASSSLSLVYF. In DNA form, the CDR3 reads TGTGCCAGCAGCTCCCTTAGCCTGGTGTACTTC.

V usage is TRBV29-1 and J usage is TRBJ1-1; D is unresolved. This CDR3 is built from 13 residues. Germline V lookup: CDR1 SQVTM, CDR2 ANQGSEA. Trimming left V 0 bases short and J 6 bases short, with 11 bases between. CDR3: CSVEDRTGPEAFF. CDR3 in DNA: TGCAGCGTTGAAGACCGGACTGGCCCTGAAGCTTTCTTT. Based on the CDR3 plus reference TRBV29-1 and TRBJ1-1, the full variable domain is SAVISQKPSRDICQRGTSLTIQCQVDSQVTMMFWYRQQPGQSLTLIATANQGSEATYESGFVIDKFPISRPNLTFSTLTVSNMSPEDSSIYLCSVEDRTGPEAFFGQGTRLTVV.

The rearrangement joins TRBV6-5 to TRBJ2-1; D unresolved. This CDR3 spans 11 amino acids. Germline V gene lookup returns CDR1 MNHEY and CDR2 SVGAGI. Trimming removed 2 bases from V and 12 bases from J, with 8 bases in between. The CDR3 DNA reads TGTGCCAGCAGTTACATGTGGGTGCAGTTCTTC. This encodes CASSYMWVQFF.

The V and J genes are TRBV5-1 and TRBJ2-7, with TRBD1 matching over 9 bases. The CDR3 covers 15 residues. The junction had 2 bases not matched to a gene; V was cut back by 1 base and J by 0 bases. Per the germline V gene, CDR1 is SGHRS and CDR2 is YFSETQ. The CDR3 reads CASSLTQGASYEQYF. The CDR3 DNA is TGCGCCAGCAGCTTGACACAGGGGGCCTCCTACGAGCAGTACTTC.

V usage is TRBV29-1 and J usage is TRBJ2-7, with no clear D. Germline loops: CDR1 SQVTM, CDR2 ANQGSEA. Trimming removed 6 bases from V and 2 bases from J, with 14 bases in between. This CDR3 has 13 amino acids. The CDR3 protein is CSVGPGKPYEQYF. The CDR3 DNA is TGCAGCGTCGGACCCGGCAAACCCTACGAGCAGTACTTC.

This clone has just one count. This sequence joins TRBV5-6 and TRBJ2-5, with D perhaps TRBD1 (5 bases). The V end was cut by 2 bases, the J end by 5 bases, with 13 bases between. There are 14 residues in the CDR3. Germline V gives CDR1 SGHDT, CDR2 YYEEEE. This CDR3 is CASSFQGQRETQYF. The DNA of the CDR3 is TGTGCCAGCAGCTTTCAGGGTCAGAGGGAGACCCAGTACTTC.

V usage is TRBV27 and J usage is TRBJ1-1; D perhaps matches TRBD1 (6 bases). Germline V gene sequence: CDR1 MNHEY, CDR2 SMNVEV (reference sequence). The CDR3 sequence is 15 residues long. V was trimmed by 3 bases and J by 4 bases, leaving 15 bases between them. The CDR3 bases are TGTGCCAGCAGTTTCCCCGGACAGTCAATCACTGAAGCTTTCTTT. Encoded protein: CASSFPGQSITEAFF.

This chain connects TRBV21-1 to TRBJ2-2; the D call TRBD2 from the table was never checked on the DNA. TRBV21-1 is labeled a pseudogene. CDR3 size: 19 residues. CDR3 in amino acids: CASSKTHRGLAGASGELFF. The CDR3, as DNA: TGTGCCAGCAGCAAAACTCATAGGGGGCTAGCGGGAGCATCCGGGGAGCTGTTTTTT.

The J gene is TRBJ2-5, the V gene TRBV4-1; D may be TRBD2 (6 bases). The assigned J gene may be wrong: the sequence end matches TRBJ2-7 better. The CDR3 loop spans 14 amino acids. Per germline, CDR1 MGHRA and CDR2 YSYEKL. The CDR3 sequence is CASSHELGGYEQYF. The CDR3 DNA reads TGCGCCAGCAGCCACGAACTTGGAGGGTACGAGCAGTACTTC.

The CDR3 bases are TGTGCCAGCAGTGCATCCGGGACAGCCTACGAGCAGTACTTC. Translating gives CASSASGTAYEQYF. The V call is TRBV2, the J call TRBJ2-7; 7 positions agree with TRBD1. V gave up 4 bases and J gave up 2 bases; unmatched junction bases: 5. The length of the CDR3 is 14 residues. The V gene's germline CDR1 is SNHLY and CDR2 FYNNEI.

This sequence joins TRBV2 and TRBJ2-7; perhaps TRBD1 as D (5 bases). CDR1 SNHLY and CDR2 FYNNEI come from the germline V gene. This CDR3 is 16 amino acids long. V lost 2 bases, J lost 1 base, and 15 bases lay in between. CDR3 bases: TGTGCCAGCAGTGAAATTGGTTTCGACAGTTCCTACGAGCAGTACTTC. Encoded protein: CASSEIGFDSSYEQYF.

The chain has TRBV7-8 and TRBJ1-2; the match to TRBD1 covers 11 bases. The CDR3 consists of 14 residues. From germline, CDR1 is SGHVS and CDR2 FQNEAQ. J was trimmed by 6 bases and V by 3 bases; bases with no gene match: 3. The DNA of the CDR3 is TGTGCCAGCAGCTTGAGGACAGGGGGCGATGGCTACACCTTC. Residues: CASSLRTGGDGYTF.

The chain combines TRBV6-5 with TRBJ2-1, with unresolved D. Germline-derived CDR1 and CDR2 are MNHEY and SVGAGI. This CDR3 spans 12 amino acids. V lost 5 bases to trimming and J lost 4 bases, with 6 bases between them. The CDR3 sequence is CASSLGYNEQFF. Here the CDR3 DNA reads TGTGCCAGCAGTCTCGGATACAATGAGCAGTTCTTC.

The J gene is TRBJ2-7, the V gene TRBV29-1, with a possible D match to TRBD2 (7 bases). The V and J ends lost 6 bases and 3 bases respectively, with 21 bases between them. CDR3 length: 15 residues. CDR1 SQVTM and CDR2 ANQGSEA come from the germline V gene. The CDR3, as DNA: TGCAGCGTAGCCGACGCGGGGGCGACGGGCTACGAGCAGTACTTC. Protein sequence: CSVADAGATGYEQYF.

This chain connects TRBV27 to TRBJ2-5; 10 bases are shared with TRBD1. Germline V gives CDR1 MNHEY, CDR2 SMNVEV (reference sequence). The CDR3 has 15 residues. V dropped 5 bases and J dropped 2; count of bases not matched to a gene: 5. In DNA form, the CDR3 reads TGTGCCAGCAGTAGGGGACAGGGGAGGCAAGAGACCCAGTACTTC. Its translation: CASSRGQGRQETQYF.

This clone was observed a single time. The CDR3 DNA reads TGTGCCAGCAGCCCCAGCGGTGGGGGCTGGCAGAAAAATGAGCAGTTCTTC. It is translated as CASSPSGGGWQKNEQFF. This chain uses TRBV7-3 with TRBJ2-1; a weak D match, TRBD1 (6 bases). The CDR3 runs to 17 residues. Trimming stripped 5 bases from V and 7 bases from J, with 24 bases between. CDR1 is SGHTA and CDR2 is FQGTGA in the germline V gene.

The gene calls are TRBV2 and TRBJ2-7; TRBD1 matches 9 bases. Germline CDR1 SNHLY, CDR2 FYNNEI. The V and J ends lost 3 bases and 3 bases, in that order; junction bases with no gene match: 3. This CDR3 has 14 amino acids. CDR3 amino acids: CASSEGQGYYEQYF. DNA for the CDR3: TGTGCCAGCAGTGAGGGACAGGGTTACTACGAGCAGTACTTC.

CDR3 DNA: TGTGCCAGCAGTCCATATCTTCCGGGACAGCGAAACTATGGCTACACCTTC. It yields the protein CASSPYLPGQRNYGYTF. The V gene is TRBV27, the J gene TRBJ1-2; 7 nucleotides align to TRBD1. V shed 5 bases and J 2 bases; nucleotides not matched to a gene: 14. This CDR3 has 17 residues. The germline gives CDR1 MNHEY, CDR2 SMNVEV (reference sequence).

In its sample, this clone was seen a few times. V gene TRBV4-2 combines with J gene TRBJ2-3; weak D call: TRBD2 (7 bases). Germline CDR1 and CDR2: LGHNA and YNFKEQ. Trimming stripped 0 bases from V and 0 bases from J, with 13 bases between. This CDR3 has 17 residues. CDR3 bases: TGTGCCAGCAGCCAAGATCTAGGGGGGGGGAGCACAGATACGCAGTATTTT. Its protein is CASSQDLGGGSTDTQYF.

This clone was seen just once. This chain connects TRBV29-1 to TRBJ2-1, with 9 bases that match TRBD1. The germline V gene encodes CDR1 SQVTM and CDR2 ANQGSEA. This CDR3 contains 14 residues. With 7 bases clipped from V and 7 bases from J, the junction kept 11 bases outside the gene matches. CDR3 region: CSGDGTGFPNEQFF. The CDR3 nucleotides read TGCAGCGGAGATGGGACAGGGTTTCCTAATGAGCAGTTCTTC.

The chain has TRBV5-1 and TRBJ2-3; 9 positions agree with TRBD1. The CDR3 has 16 amino acids. J gave up 2 bases and V 1 base, and 5 bases lay outside the gene matches. Germline CDR1 is SGHRS and CDR2 is YFSETQ. The CDR3 here is CASSLYGTGYTDTQYF. The CDR3 DNA reads as TGCGCCAGCAGCTTGTACGGGACAGGGTACACAGATACGCAGTATTTT.

A few counts support this clone. This chain uses TRBV14 with TRBJ2-5; D may be TRBD1 (6 bases). This CDR3 contains 15 residues. The germline gives CDR1 SGHDN, CDR2 FVKESK. Trimming pared 3 bases from V and 3 bases from J, leaving 14 bases between. CDR3 in amino acids: CASSQGWTEKETQYF. CDR3 nucleotides: TGTGCCAGCAGCCAGGGCTGGACAGAGAAAGAGACCCAGTACTTC. Filled out from reference TRBV14 and TRBJ2-5, the complete variable domain reads EAGVTQFPSHSVIEKGQTVTLRCDPISGHDNLYWYRRVMGKEIKFLLHFVKESKQDESGMPNNRFLAERTGGTYSTLKVQPAELEDSGVYFCASSQGWTEKETQYFGPGTRLLVL.

V and J are TRBV18 and TRBJ2-1, with 10 bases that match TRBD1. The V gene end was trimmed by 1 base and the J gene end by 10 bases; junction bases not matched to a gene: 7. Per the germline V gene, CDR1 is KGHSH and CDR2 is LQKENI. The CDR3 contains 15 residues. CDR3 nucleotide sequence: TGTGCCAGCTCACCACTAGGGACAGGGGAGGACGAGCAGTTCTTC. Translating gives CASSPLGTGEDEQFF.

As for this clone: Other nucleotide sequences in the sample specify the same CDR3. This chain uses TRBV2 with TRBJ2-7; D is uncertain. Looked up from germline, CDR1 is SNHLY and CDR2 is FYNNEI. Trimming pared 4 bases from V and 5 bases from J, leaving 3 bases between. This CDR3 contains 10 residues. CDR3 in DNA: TGTGCCAGCAGTGGTAACGAGCAGTACTTC. This codes for CASSGNEQYF.

As concerns this clone: The junction shows a germline mismatch at one end, possibly a read error. The chain joins TRBV29-1 to TRBJ2-7, with D tentatively TRBD2 (6 bases). CDR1 is SQVTM and CDR2 is ANQGSEA in the germline V gene. The CDR3 extends over 12 amino acids. The chain's CDR3 is CSVEGTDYAQYF. The CDR3, as DNA: TGCAGCGTTGAAGGGACGGACTACGCGCAGTACTTC.

The rearrangement joins TRBV9 to TRBJ2-7, with D possibly TRBD1 on 5 matching bases. Germline lookup yields CDR1 SGDLS and CDR2 YYNGEE. The CDR3 contains 13 residues. V dropped 0 bases and J dropped 3 bases, with 7 bases sitting between them. CDR3: CASSVVTGYEQYF. The CDR3 DNA reads as TGTGCCAGCAGCGTAGTCACAGGCTACGAGCAGTACTTC.

The chain recombines TRBV7-3 with TRBJ2-2, with 8 bases lining up with TRBD2. V lost 5 bases, J lost 6 bases, and 14 bases stayed unmatched. In germline, CDR1 is SGHTA, CDR2 FQGTGA. The CDR3 contains 17 residues. Written as DNA, the CDR3 is TGTGCCAGCAGCCCGTTTCGGGAGGGGCCGGGCGCCGGGGAGCTGTTTTTT. Translated: CASSPFREGPGAGELFF.